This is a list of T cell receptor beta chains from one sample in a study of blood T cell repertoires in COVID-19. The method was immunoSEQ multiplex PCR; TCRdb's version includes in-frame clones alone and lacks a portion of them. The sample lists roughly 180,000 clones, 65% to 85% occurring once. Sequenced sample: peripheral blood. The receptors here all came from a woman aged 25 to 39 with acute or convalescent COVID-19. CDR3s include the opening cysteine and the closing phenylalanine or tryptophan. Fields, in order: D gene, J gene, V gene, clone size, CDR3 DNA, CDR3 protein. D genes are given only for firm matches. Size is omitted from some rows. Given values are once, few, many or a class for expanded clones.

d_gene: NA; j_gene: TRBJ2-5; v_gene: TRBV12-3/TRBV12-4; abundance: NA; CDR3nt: TGTGCCAGCAGTTGGGACATACAAGAGACCCAGTACTTC; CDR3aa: CASSWDIQETQYF
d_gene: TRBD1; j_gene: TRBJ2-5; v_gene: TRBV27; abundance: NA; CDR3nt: TGTGCCAGCAGCCAACAGGGGTATGAAGAGACCCAGTACTTC; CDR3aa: CASSQQGYEETQYF
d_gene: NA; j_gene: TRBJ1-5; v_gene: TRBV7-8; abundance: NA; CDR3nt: TGTGCCAGCAAAAAACAGGCGTATGGTAGCAATCAGCCCCAGCATTTT; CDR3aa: CASKKQAYGSNQPQHF
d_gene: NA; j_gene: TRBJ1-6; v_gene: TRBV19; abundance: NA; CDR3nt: TGTGCCAGTAGTATTAACCTGGCCGAAACCAATTCACCCCTCCACTTT; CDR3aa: CASSINLAETNSPLHF
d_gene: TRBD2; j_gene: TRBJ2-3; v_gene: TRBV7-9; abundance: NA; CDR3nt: TGTGCCAGCAGCTTGACTAGCGGGAAAGATACGCAGTATTTT; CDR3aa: CASSLTSGKDTQYF
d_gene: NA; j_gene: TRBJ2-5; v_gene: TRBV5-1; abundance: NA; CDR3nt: TGCGCCAGCAGCTTGGCCGGGGAGACCCAGTACTTC; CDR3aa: CASSLAGETQYF
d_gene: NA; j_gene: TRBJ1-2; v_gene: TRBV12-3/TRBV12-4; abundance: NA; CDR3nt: TGTGCCAGCAGAGGACAGAACTATGGCTACACCTTC; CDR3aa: CASRGQNYGYTF
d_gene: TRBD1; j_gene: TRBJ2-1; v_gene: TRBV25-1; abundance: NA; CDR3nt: TGTGCCAGCAGTGACCCCCGACAGGGAGCGTACAATGAGCAGTTCTTC; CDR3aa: CASSDPRQGAYNEQFF
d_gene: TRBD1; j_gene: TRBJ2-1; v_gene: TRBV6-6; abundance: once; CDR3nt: TGTGCCAGCAGTTTCCGGGACAGCAATGAGCAGTTCTTC; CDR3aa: CASSFRDSNEQFF
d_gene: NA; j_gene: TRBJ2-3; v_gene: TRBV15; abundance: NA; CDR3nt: TGTGCCACCAGCAGAGGGAAGGACAGCAAGATTTCCCGGGTGGCAGATACGCAGTATTTT; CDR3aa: CATSRGKDSKISRVADTQYF
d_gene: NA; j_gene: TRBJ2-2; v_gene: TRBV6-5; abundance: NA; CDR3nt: TGTGCCAGCAGTCATACAGGGGAGCTGTTTTTT; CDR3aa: CASSHTGELFF